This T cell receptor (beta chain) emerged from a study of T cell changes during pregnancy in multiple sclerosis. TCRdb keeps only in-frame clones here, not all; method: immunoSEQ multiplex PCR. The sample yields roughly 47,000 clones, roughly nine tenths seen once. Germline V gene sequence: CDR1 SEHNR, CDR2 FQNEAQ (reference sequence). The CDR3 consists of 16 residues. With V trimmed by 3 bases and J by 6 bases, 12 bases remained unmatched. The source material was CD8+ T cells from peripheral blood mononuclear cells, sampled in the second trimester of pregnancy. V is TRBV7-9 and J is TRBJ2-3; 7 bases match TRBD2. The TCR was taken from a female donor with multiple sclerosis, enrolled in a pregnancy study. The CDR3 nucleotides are TGTGCCAGCAGCTTCCTGGGCCTAGCGGCACCTGATACGCAGTATTTT. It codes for CASSFLGLAAPDTQYF.